The 29 T cell receptor beta chains below were found in one sample sequenced in a study of Graves' ophthalmopathy and Graves' hyperthyroidism. The study amplified TCR beta CDR3 regions using RNA transcripts. Second-round multiplex PCR came after first-round RT-PCR with HTBI primers. From the multiplex PCR reads, TCRdb called clonotypes with MiXCR, one entry per CDR3 protein. The sample holds under 250,000 distinct CDR3 sequences; approximately 28% are singletons and the top ten take around 10%. Sequencing was performed on peripheral blood. Source of these receptors: a man aged 50 or older with Graves' ophthalmopathy.

This clonotype was observed many times. The chain links TRBV2 to TRBJ2-5, with 7 bases that match TRBD2. After removal of 3 bases from V and 2 bases from J, the junction contained 6 bases not matched to a gene. The germline gives CDR1 SNHLY, CDR2 FYNNEI. The CDR3 contains 15 residues. Here the CDR3 DNA reads TGTGCCAGCAGTGAGGGCGGGAGTTCTCAAGAGACCCAGTACTTC. Encoded protein: CASSEGGSSQETQYF.

This clonotype was detected ten times or more. The chain combines TRBV9 with TRBJ2-5; 15 bases are a match to TRBD2. V lost 2 bases, J lost 5 bases, and 7 bases stayed unmatched. Germline CDR1 SGDLS, CDR2 YYNGEE. This CDR3 has 17 amino acids. In DNA, the CDR3 is TGTGCCAGCAGCGTTGGGACTAGCGGGAGGAGGGGGGAGACCCAGTACTTC. This translates into CASSVGTSGRRGETQYF.

This clonotype was found many times. The V call is TRBV19, the J call TRBJ2-7, with 8 bases fitting TRBD1. V lost 4 bases, J lost 3 bases, and 5 bases stayed unmatched. The CDR3 totals 14 residues. CDR1 and CDR2 (germline): LNHDA, SQIVND (reference sequence). For the CDR3, the DNA is TGTGCCAGTAGTAGGACAGGGTTAGACTACGAGCAGTACTTC. This encodes CASSRTGLDYEQYF.

In this sample, this clonotype turned up many times. The chain couples TRBV11-2 to TRBJ2-7; weak D call: TRBD2 (5 bases). Trimming removed 5 bases at V and 7 bases at J, with 15 bases between. Germline V CDR1 and CDR2: SGHAT, FQNNGV. CDR3 length equals 13 residues. Written as DNA, the CDR3 is TGTGCCAGCAGCCCCCCTGGACCGGGGGAGCAGTACTTC. Protein: CASSPPGPGEQYF.

This clonotype came up many times. A read error may produce the germline difference seen at one junction end. This chain connects TRBV27 to TRBJ2-2, with 7 bases that match TRBD2. CDR1 is MNHEY, CDR2 SMNVEV, per germline (reference sequence). The CDR3 extends over 16 amino acids. The CDR3 sequence: CASSLSGDYDTGGLFF. The CDR3 DNA sequence: TGTGCCAGCAGTTTATCTGGGGACTACGACACCGGGGGGCTGTTTTTT.

V and J are TRBV6-1 and TRBJ1-1; D call uncertain. V was shortened by 10 bases and J by 0 bases, with 12 bases between the two germline ends. Germline CDR1 MNHNS, CDR2 SASEGT. There are 13 residues in the CDR3. CDR3 sequence (DNA): TGTGCCACTTCGTGGGTTGTGAACACTGAAGCTTTCTTT. It encodes CATSWVVNTEAFF.

This clonotype has a single count. The V and J genes are TRBV27 and TRBJ2-7; the match to TRBD2 covers 12 bases. The germline V gene encodes CDR1 MNHEY and CDR2 SMNVEV (reference sequence). The V segment lost 8 bases and the J segment 10 bases; nucleotides outside the gene matches: 6. The length of the CDR3 is 12 residues. The CDR3 region has the DNA TGTGCCAGCGGCTTGACTAGCGGGAGCCAGTACTTC. Its translation: CASGLTSGSQYF.

This chain connects TRBV12-3 or TRBV12-4 to TRBJ1-3; maybe TRBD1 (5 bases). This CDR3 is built from 15 residues. Trimming took off 7 bases at V and 0 bases at J, with 13 bases between the two ends. The CDR3: CASTGGTNSGNTIYF. CDR3 DNA: TGTGCCAGCACGGGGGGGACTAACTCTGGAAACACCATATATTTT.

This clonotype was recorded at least ten times. The chain links TRBV9 to TRBJ2-2; no clear D gene. V lost 0 bases and J 6 bases, leaving 6 bases between the germline ends. Germline V lookup: CDR1 SGDLS, CDR2 YYNGEE. The CDR3 has 13 amino acids. The CDR3 sequence is CASSVDRPGELFF. Here the CDR3 DNA reads TGTGCCAGCAGCGTAGATCGACCCGGGGAGCTGTTTTTT.

This clonotype was detected a few times. The chain links TRBV6-2 or TRBV6-3 to TRBJ2-7; possible D gene TRBD1, 5 bases. Germline CDR1 reads MNHEY; CDR2 reads SVGEGT. This CDR3 is 14 amino acids long. V lost 4 bases and J lost 3, with 13 bases in between. The CDR3 protein is CASSSTDSYYEQYF. The CDR3 nucleotides are TGTGCCAGCAGTTCAACCGACAGTTACTACGAGCAGTACTTC.

The chain couples TRBV12-3 or TRBV12-4 to TRBJ1-3; D uncertain. Trimming took 6 bases from V and 9 from J, leaving 15 bases between them. The CDR3 runs to 13 residues. CDR3 sequence reads: CASSQSLFGTIYF. The CDR3 nucleotides read TGTGCCAGCAGCCAGTCCCTATTCGGCACCATATATTTT.

This clonotype appeared many times. A read error may be the cause here, since a much bigger clone is one base away. The chain is built from TRBV6-1 and TRBJ1-2, with D possibly matching TRBD1 (5 bases). This CDR3 region has 16 residues. Germline values: CDR1 MNHNS, CDR2 SASEGT. The CDR3 nucleotides are TGTGCCAGCAGTGAACCCCTTCGACGGACAAACTATGGCCACACCTTC. Translation gives CASSEPLRRTNYGHTF.

This clonotype was counted many times. The V gene is TRBV13, the J gene TRBJ1-1; D remains unclear. The CDR3 is 13 amino acids. V was clipped by 7 bases and J by 8 bases, with 17 bases between them. Germline CDR1 PRHDT, CDR2 FYEKMQ (reference sequence). Here the CDR3 DNA reads TGTGCCAGCATAGGCAGAAGGATTGACGAAGCTTTCTTT. It codes for CASIGRRIDEAFF. The variable domain in full, completed from reference TRBV13 and TRBJ1-1, reads AAGVIQSPRHLIKEKRETATLKCYPIPRHDTVYWYQQGPGQDPQFLISFYEKMQSDKGSIPDRFSAQQFSDYHSELNMSSLELGDSALYFCASIGRRIDEAFFGQGTRLTVV.

In this sample, this clonotype turned up many times. The chain couples TRBV18 to TRBJ1-1; D is undetermined. The CDR3 has 13 residues. V was clipped by 6 bases and J by 2 bases, with 10 bases between them. CDR1 KGHSH and CDR2 LQKENI come from the germline V gene. Written as DNA, the CDR3 is TGTGCCAGCTCCCTAAAACCAAACACTGAAGCTTTCTTT. This codes for CASSLKPNTEAFF.

This clonotype has only a few counts. The rearrangement links TRBV7-2 to TRBJ2-5, with D possibly being TRBD2 (5 bases). The CDR3 runs 15 residues. The V end lost 1 base, the J end lost 3 bases, and 12 bases lay between the germline ends. Germline CDR1 SGHTA, CDR2 FQGNSA. CDR3 DNA sequence: TGTGCCAGCAGCTTAGAGAGGGCCGGGAAAGAGACCCAGTACTTC. Translated: CASSLERAGKETQYF.

The sample holds many counts of this clonotype. This rearrangement joins TRBV7-9 to TRBJ2-7, with 10 bases that match TRBD2. Germline V gene lookup returns CDR1 SEHNR and CDR2 FQNEAQ (reference sequence). V trimming: 2 bases; J trimming: 8 bases; junction bases outside the gene matches: 3. The CDR3 loop spans 13 amino acids. CDR3: CASSLQREGQQYF. The CDR3 coding sequence is TGTGCCAGCAGCTTACAGCGGGAGGGTCAGCAGTACTTC.

V and J are TRBV6-1 and TRBJ2-7; D possibly corresponds to TRBD2 (6 bases). The CDR3 covers 13 residues. Germline V lookup: CDR1 MNHNS, CDR2 SASEGT. Trimming took off 2 bases at V and 7 bases at J, with 12 bases between the two ends. CDR3 region: CASSETQGGEQYF. CDR3 nucleotides: TGTGCCAGCAGTGAAACGCAGGGAGGAGAGCAGTACTTC.

This clonotype appeared many times. The chain recombines TRBV5-6 with TRBJ2-5; 7 bases match TRBD2. The germline V gene has CDR1 SGHDT and CDR2 YYEEEE. Trimming removed 7 bases from V and 4 bases from J; junction bases left unmatched: 4. The CDR3 is 12 amino acids. The CDR3 DNA follows: TGTGCCAGCGCTGGGGGGGGAGAGACCCAGTACTTC. Amino acid sequence: CASAGGGETQYF.

Many counts were recorded for this clonotype. V gene TRBV6-2 or TRBV6-3 combines with J gene TRBJ2-7; D gene uncertain. The V gene lost 0 bases and the J gene lost 4 bases, with 10 bases spanning the gap. This CDR3 comprises 14 residues. Germline V gives CDR1 MNHEY, CDR2 SVGEGT. The CDR3 region has the DNA TGTGCCAGCAGTTACTCCGTCTTAGATTACGAGCAGTACTTC. It is translated as CASSYSVLDYEQYF.

This clonotype was seen ten or more times. V gene TRBV5-6 combines with J gene TRBJ1-5; 7 bases map to TRBD1. CDR1 and CDR2 (germline): SGHDT, YYEEEE. The CDR3 length is 13 residues. Unmatched junction bases numbered 4, after V lost 4 bases and J lost 6 bases. CDR3 sequence reads: CASSTQGGQPQHF. In DNA form, the CDR3 reads TGTGCCAGCAGCACGCAGGGGGGTCAGCCCCAGCATTTT.

The CDR3 sequence: CASSYKQTSYGYEQYF. Here the CDR3 DNA reads TGTGCCAGCAGTTATAAACAGACTAGCTATGGCTACGAGCAGTACTTC. The V gene is TRBV6-5, the J gene TRBJ2-7; TRBD2 matches at 7 bases. J gave up 3 bases and V 3 bases, and 11 bases lay outside the gene matches. The CDR3 extends over 16 amino acids. Germline values: CDR1 MNHEY, CDR2 SVGAGI.

The chain joins TRBV6-1 to TRBJ1-2, with 9 nucleotides matching TRBD1. Losses at the gene ends were 2 bases for V and 7 bases for J; bases not matched to a gene: 5. Germline CDR1 is MNHNS and CDR2 is SASEGT. The CDR3 is 14 amino acids. The CDR3 loop reads CASSEPTGGSGYTF. CDR3 DNA sequence: TGTGCCAGCAGTGAACCGACAGGGGGAAGTGGCTACACCTTC.

This clonotype appeared many times. This chain joins TRBV7-9 and TRBJ1-6; no reliable D call. V lost 5 bases to trimming and J lost 9 bases, with 20 bases between them. The CDR3 is 16 residues long. Germline CDR1 reads SEHNR; CDR2 reads FQNEAQ (reference sequence). The CDR3, as DNA: TGTGCCAGCAGCCCAAAGTCGGACGTAAAGGGTTCACCCCTCCACTTT. This translates into CASSPKSDVKGSPLHF.

The rearrangement uses TRBV6-1 and TRBJ2-7, with 7 bases identical to TRBD1. V dropped 6 bases and J dropped 2; count of bases not matched to a gene: 7. The CDR3 runs 14 residues. CDR1 is MNHNS and CDR2 is SASEGT in the germline V gene. CDR3: CASSTGTEPYEQYF. In DNA, the CDR3 is TGTGCCAGCAGCACAGGGACAGAGCCCTACGAGCAGTACTTC.

Many counts were recorded for this clonotype. This chain links TRBV2 with TRBJ2-7; 11 bases match TRBD2. The ends lost 2 bases at V and 3 bases at J; junction bases unmatched: 15. Looked up from germline, CDR1 is SNHLY and CDR2 is FYNNEI. The CDR3 loop spans 19 amino acids. The CDR3 region is CASSEFYETSGINFYEQYF. The DNA for the CDR3 is TGTGCCAGCAGTGAATTCTACGAGACTAGCGGGATAAATTTCTACGAGCAGTACTTC. Drawing the rest from reference TRBV2 and TRBJ2-7, the complete variable domain is EPEVTQTPSHQVTQMGQEVILRCVPISNHLYFYWYRQILGQKVEFLVSFYNNEISEKSEIFDDQFSVERPDGSNFTLKIRSTKLEDSAMYFCASSEFYETSGINFYEQYFGPGTRLTVT.

This clonotype was seen many times. Since a much larger clone is just one base distant, this may be a read error. V usage is TRBV6-1 and J usage is TRBJ2-5; no reliable D call. There are 13 residues in the CDR3. V was trimmed by 5 bases and J by 1 base, leaving 8 bases between them. Germline V gives CDR1 MNHNS, CDR2 SASEGT. The CDR3 reads CASSPQIQETQYF. DNA for the CDR3: TGTGCCAGCAGTCCCCAGATCCAAGAGACCCAGTACTTC.

This clonotype has at least ten counts. The CDR3 protein is CASSSLTLEGGIQYF. In nucleotides, the CDR3 is TGTGCCAGTAGTTCCCTGACACTCGAGGGGGGCATTCAGTACTTC. The chain uses TRBV19 and TRBJ2-4; D assignment may be TRBD1 or TRBD2 (6 bases each). Germline CDR1 and CDR2: LNHDA and SQIVND (reference sequence). V was cut by 5 bases and J by 9 bases, with 20 bases left in between. The CDR3 has 15 residues.

In this sample, this clonotype turned up once. The chain has TRBV2 and TRBJ2-7, with 11 bases aligning to TRBD2. The CDR3 has 14 amino acids. The germline V gene encodes CDR1 SNHLY and CDR2 FYNNEI. The J segment lost 6 bases and the V segment lost 6 bases, leaving 7 bases of the junction unmatched. DNA for the CDR3: TGTGCCAGCAGGCTGGGACTAGCGGAAACCGAGCAGTACTTC. Protein product: CASRLGLAETEQYF.

This clonotype was seen at least ten times. V usage is TRBV7-8 and J usage is TRBJ2-5; the match to TRBD1 covers 8 bases. Germline V gene lookup returns CDR1 SGHVS and CDR2 FQNEAQ. The CDR3 is made up of 15 amino acids. V shed 3 bases, J shed 5 bases, and the junction held 8 bases outside the gene matches. The CDR3: CASSFGQGAGETQYF. For the CDR3, the DNA is TGTGCCAGCAGCTTTGGGCAGGGGGCGGGGGAGACCCAGTACTTC.